This T cell receptor beta chain was captured by sequencing in a study of shared clonotypes between healthy human individuals. Germline values: CDR1 SGHTA, CDR2 FQGNSA. V lost 3 bases to trimming and J lost 2 bases, with 11 bases between them. The CDR3 contains 14 residues. Produced via immunoSEQ multiplex PCR; TCRdb's table is partial and in-frame only. The table has roughly 1,100,000 clones, around four fifths seen once. The chain employs TRBV7-2 and TRBJ2-7, with D tentatively TRBD1 (6 bases). Sequenced: memory CD4+ T cells sorted from blood. Sample subset: CD45RA-negative fraction. The receptor comes from a man aged 18-30 years in good health. The CDR3 region is CASSFSRGPYEQYF. The DNA for the CDR3 is TGTGCCAGCAGCTTTTCCAGGGGCCCCTACGAGCAGTACTTC.